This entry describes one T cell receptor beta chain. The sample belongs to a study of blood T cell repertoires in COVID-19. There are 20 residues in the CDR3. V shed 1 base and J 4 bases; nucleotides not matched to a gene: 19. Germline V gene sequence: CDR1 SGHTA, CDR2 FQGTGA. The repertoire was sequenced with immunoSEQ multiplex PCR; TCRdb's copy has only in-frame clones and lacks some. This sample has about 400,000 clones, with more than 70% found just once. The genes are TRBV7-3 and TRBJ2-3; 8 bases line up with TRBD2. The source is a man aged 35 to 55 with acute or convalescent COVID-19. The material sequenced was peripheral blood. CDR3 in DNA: TGTGCCAGCAGCTTAATAGGGCCAGGAGGGGAACCGGGGGGGTCAGATACGCAGTATTTT. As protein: CASSLIGPGGEPGGSDTQYF.